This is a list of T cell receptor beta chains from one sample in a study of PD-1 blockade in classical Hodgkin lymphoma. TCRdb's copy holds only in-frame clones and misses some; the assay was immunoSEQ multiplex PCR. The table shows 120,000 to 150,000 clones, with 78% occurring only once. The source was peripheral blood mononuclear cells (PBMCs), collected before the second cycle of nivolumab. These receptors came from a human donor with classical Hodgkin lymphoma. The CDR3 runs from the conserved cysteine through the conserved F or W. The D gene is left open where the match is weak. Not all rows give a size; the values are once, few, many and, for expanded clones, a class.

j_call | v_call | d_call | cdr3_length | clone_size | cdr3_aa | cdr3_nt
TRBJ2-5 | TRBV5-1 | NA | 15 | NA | CASSLEGGAQETQYF | TGCGCCAGCAGCTTGGAGGGAGGCGCTCAAGAGACCCAGTACTTC
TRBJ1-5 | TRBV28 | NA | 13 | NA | CASSRDAGQPQHF | TGTGCCAGCAGCAGGGACGCCGGGCAGCCCCAGCATTTT
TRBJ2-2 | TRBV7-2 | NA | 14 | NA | CASSFRQHTGELFF | TGTGCCAGCAGCTTCAGACAGCACACCGGGGAGCTGTTTTTT
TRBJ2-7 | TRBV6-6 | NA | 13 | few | CASSPPASYEQYF | TGTGCCAGCAGTCCTCCAGCGTCCTACGAGCAGTACTTC
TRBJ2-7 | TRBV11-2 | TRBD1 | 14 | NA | CASSPRQGPYEQYF | TGTGCCAGCAGCCCCCGACAGGGGCCCTACGAGCAGTACTTC
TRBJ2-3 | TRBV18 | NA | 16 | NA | CASSPALQGITDTQYF | TGTGCCAGCTCACCAGCGTTACAGGGTATAACAGATACGCAGTATTTT
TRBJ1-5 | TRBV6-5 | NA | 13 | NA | CASSRVSNQPQHF | TGTGCCAGCAGTAGGGTTAGCAATCAGCCCCAGCATTTT
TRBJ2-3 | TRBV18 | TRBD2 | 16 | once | CASSPMDAGGSDTQYF | TGTGCCAGCTCACCCATGGATGCCGGGGGGTCAGATACGCAGTATTTT
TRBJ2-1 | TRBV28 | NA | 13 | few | CASSSTNSNEQFF | TGTGCCAGCAGCTCGACGAACTCCAATGAGCAGTTCTTC
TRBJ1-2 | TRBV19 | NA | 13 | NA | CASSIAENYGYTF | TGTGCCAGTAGTATCGCGGAGAACTATGGCTACACCTTC
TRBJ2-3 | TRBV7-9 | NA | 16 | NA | CASSLAKAGRTDTQYF | TGTGCCAGCAGCTTAGCGAAGGCGGGGCGCACAGATACGCAGTATTTT
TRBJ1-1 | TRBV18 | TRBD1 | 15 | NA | CASSKQGGLNTEAFF | TGTGCCAGCTCAAAGCAGGGGGGACTAAACACTGAAGCTTTCTTT
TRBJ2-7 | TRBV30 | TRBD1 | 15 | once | CAWSNPGTGGYEQYF | TGTGCCTGGAGTAACCCCGGGACAGGGGGTTACGAGCAGTACTTC
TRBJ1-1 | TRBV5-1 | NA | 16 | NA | CASSPRPSTRGTEAFF | TGCGCCAGCAGCCCTCGACCCTCCACAAGGGGCACTGAAGCTTTCTTT
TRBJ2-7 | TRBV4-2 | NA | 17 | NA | CASSQDSSRGFSYEQYF | TGTGCCAGCAGCCAAGACTCAAGCCGGGGTTTTTCCTACGAGCAGTACTTC
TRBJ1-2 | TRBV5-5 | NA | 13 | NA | CASSLGNLRGDTF | TGTGCCAGCAGCTTGGGAAACCTCAGGGGAGACACCTTC
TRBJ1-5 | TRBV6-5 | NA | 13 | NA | CASSYSRDQPQHF | TGTGCCAGCAGTTACTCTCGGGATCAGCCCCAGCATTTT
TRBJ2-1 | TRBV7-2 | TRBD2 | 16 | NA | CASSPSLAGGYNEQFF | TGTGCCAGCAGCCCATCACTAGCGGGGGGTTACAATGAGCAGTTCTTC
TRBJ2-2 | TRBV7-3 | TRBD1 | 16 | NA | CASSMTGGAGTGELFF | TGTGCCAGCAGCATGACAGGGGGCGCGGGCACCGGGGAGCTGTTTTTT
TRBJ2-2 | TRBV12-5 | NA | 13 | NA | CASGFENTGELFF | TGTGCTAGTGGTTTTGAAAACACCGGGGAGCTGTTTTTT
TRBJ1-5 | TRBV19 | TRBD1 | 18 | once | CASSTRQGTFYSNQPQHF | TGTGCCAGTAGTACTAGACAGGGGACGTTTTATAGCAATCAGCCCCAGCATTTT
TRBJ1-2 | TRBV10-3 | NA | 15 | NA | CAISESAAGTVGYTF | TGTGCCATCAGTGAGTCCGCAGCCGGGACCGTTGGCTACACCTTC
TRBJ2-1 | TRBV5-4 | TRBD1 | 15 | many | CASSYGQGAHNEQFF | TGTGCCAGCAGCTACGGACAGGGGGCTCACAATGAGCAGTTCTTC
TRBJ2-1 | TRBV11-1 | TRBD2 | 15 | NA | CASSLLAGGTIEQFF | TGTGCCAGCAGCTTGCTAGCGGGGGGAACCATAGAGCAGTTCTTC
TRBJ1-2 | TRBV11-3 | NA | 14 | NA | CASSSGTQMMGYTF | TGTGCCAGCAGCTCCGGGACCCAGATGATGGGCTACACCTTC
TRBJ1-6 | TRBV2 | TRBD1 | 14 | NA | CASTETGGNSPLHF | TGTGCCAGCACTGAGACAGGGGGTAATTCACCCCTCCACTTT
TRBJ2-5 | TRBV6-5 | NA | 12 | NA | CASRSGGETQYF | TGTGCCAGCAGGTCGGGCGGAGAGACCCAGTACTTC
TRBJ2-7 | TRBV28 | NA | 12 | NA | CASRYLAHEQYF | TGTGCCAGCAGATATCTAGCACACGAGCAGTACTTC
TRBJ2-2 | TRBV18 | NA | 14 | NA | CASSPTGFFGELFF | TGTGCCAGCTCACCAACAGGGTTTTTCGGGGAGCTGTTTTTT
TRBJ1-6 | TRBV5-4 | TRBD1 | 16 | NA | CASSSLQGAGDSPLHF | TGTGCCAGCAGCTCACTACAGGGGGCAGGTGATTCACCCCTCCACTTT
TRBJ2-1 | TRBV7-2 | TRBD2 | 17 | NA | CASSLGGTSGSQDEQFF | TGTGCCAGCAGCTTAGGGGGGACTAGCGGGAGTCAGGATGAGCAGTTCTTC
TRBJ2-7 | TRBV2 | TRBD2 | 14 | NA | CASTTTSGPYEQYF | TGTGCCAGCACCACGACTAGCGGGCCCTACGAGCAGTACTTC
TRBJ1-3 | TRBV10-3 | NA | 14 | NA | CAISENFQGNTIYF | TGTGCCATCAGTGAGAATTTCCAAGGAAACACCATATATTTT
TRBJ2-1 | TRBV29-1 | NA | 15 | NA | CSLGHNWVSYNEQFF | TGCAGCCTTGGACATAATTGGGTCTCCTACAATGAGCAGTTCTTC
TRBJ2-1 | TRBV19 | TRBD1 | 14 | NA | CASSRGQGYNEQFF | TGTGCCAGTAGTAGGGGACAGGGGTACAATGAGCAGTTCTTC
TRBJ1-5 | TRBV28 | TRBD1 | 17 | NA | CASSFPSDRGDNQPQHF | TGTGCCAGCAGTTTTCCCTCGGACAGGGGGGACAATCAGCCCCAGCATTTT
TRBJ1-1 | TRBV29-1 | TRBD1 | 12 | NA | CSVLTGGTEAFF | TGCAGCGTTCTGACAGGGGGCACTGAAGCTTTCTTT
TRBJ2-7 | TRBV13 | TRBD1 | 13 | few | CASSLVGTGQQYF | TGTGCCAGCAGCTTAGTCGGGACAGGGCAACAGTACTTC
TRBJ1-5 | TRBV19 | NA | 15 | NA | CASSIRAGTNQPQHF | TGTGCCAGTAGTATACGGGCAGGGACCAATCAGCCCCAGCATTTT
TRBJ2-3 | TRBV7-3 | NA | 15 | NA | CASSLGGAVADTQYF | TGTGCCAGCAGCTTAGGGGGGGCCGTGGCAGATACGCAGTATTTT
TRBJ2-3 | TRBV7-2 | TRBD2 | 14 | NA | CASSPGGGTDTQYF | TGTGCCAGCAGCCCCGGGGGAGGGACAGATACGCAGTATTTT
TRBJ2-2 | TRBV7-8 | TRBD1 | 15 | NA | CASSQNRGVSGELFF | TGTGCCAGCAGCCAAAACAGGGGGGTCTCCGGGGAGCTGTTTTTT
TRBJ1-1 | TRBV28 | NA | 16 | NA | CASTSRRGNRVRQAFF | TGTGCCAGCACCTCCCGCAGGGGCAACAGGGTGAGGCAAGCTTTCTTT